Presented here are 27 T cell receptor beta chains from one specimen sequenced in a study of blood T cell repertoires in COVID-19. Data came from immunoSEQ multiplex PCR; TCRdb stores just in-frame clones and leaves some out. The sample yields about 410,000 clones, 89% seen once. Sequencing used peripheral blood. The receptor set was obtained from a middle-aged woman with COVID-19, enrolled during active disease.

The chain is built from TRBV24-1 and TRBJ2-1; D unresolved. The germline V and J ends were trimmed by 9 bases and 7 bases, with 15 bases remaining between them. CDR1 and CDR2 from the germline V gene are KGHDR and SFDVKD. CDR3 length: 13 residues. CDR3 region: CATVGQVPNEQFF. The CDR3 DNA reads TGTGCCACCGTTGGTCAGGTTCCGAATGAGCAGTTCTTC.

The V call is TRBV7-9, the J call TRBJ2-4, with TRBD1 matching over 7 bases. CDR1 SEHNR and CDR2 FQNEAQ come from the germline V gene (reference sequence). The CDR3 runs 15 residues. V gave up 3 bases and J gave up 1 base; unmatched junction bases: 3. The CDR3 nucleotides read TGTGCCAGCAGCTTCCCGGGACAGGCCAAAAACATTCAGTACTTC. Translation gives CASSFPGQAKNIQYF.

V and J are TRBV24-1 and TRBJ2-6; D unresolved. The ends were cut back, 6 bases at V and 4 bases at J, with 6 bases in the middle. The CDR3 sequence is 13 residues long. Per germline, CDR1 KGHDR and CDR2 SFDVKD. The CDR3 reads CATSFAGANVLTF. In DNA form, the CDR3 reads TGTGCCACCAGTTTCGCGGGGGCCAACGTCCTGACTTTC.

V is TRBV5-1 and J is TRBJ1-1; the D gene is possibly TRBD1 (5 bases). From germline, CDR1 is SGHRS and CDR2 YFSETQ. Trimming removed 5 bases at V and 2 bases at J, with 16 bases between. There are 15 residues in the CDR3. The DNA of the CDR3 is TGCGCCAGCAGGTCATCGGTGGGGCAAAACACTGAAGCTTTCTTT. It translates to CASRSSVGQNTEAFF.

The chain joins TRBV21-1 to TRBJ1-1. TRBV21-1 is recorded as a pseudogene. The CDR3 totals 16 residues. CDR3 protein: CASSKGRGRRYTEAFF. CDR3 bases: TGTGCCAGCAGCAAAGGGCGGGGGCGGAGGTACACTGAAGCTTTCTTT.

The CDR3 is CASSEALQGTNYGYTF. Here the CDR3 DNA reads TGTGCCAGCAGTGAAGCGCTGCAGGGGACGAACTATGGCTACACCTTC. V usage is TRBV6-1 and J usage is TRBJ1-2, with a weak D call TRBD1 (6 bases). Germline CDR1 MNHNS, CDR2 SASEGT. This CDR3 spans 16 amino acids. Trimming removed 0 bases from V and 2 bases from J, with 13 bases in between.

As DNA, the CDR3 is TGTGCCAGCAGCTTAGGACAGGGGGCGAGCACTGAAGCTTTCTTT. As protein: CASSLGQGASTEAFF. The chain uses TRBV11-3 and TRBJ1-1; 10 bases fit TRBD1. Germline V gene data show CDR1 as SGHNT and CDR2 as YENEEA. This CDR3 contains 15 residues. The J segment lost 4 bases and the V segment lost 1 base, leaving 3 bases of the junction unmatched. Variable domain in full (rest from reference TRBV11-3 and TRBJ1-1): EAGVVQSPRYKIIEKKQPVAFWCNPISGHNTLYWYLQNLGQGPELLIRYENEEAVDDSQLPKDRFSAERLKGVDSTLKIQPAELGDSAVYLCASSLGQGASTEAFFGQGTRLTVV.

The chain links TRBV4-1 to TRBJ2-5, with no clear D. Germline CDR1 is MGHRA and CDR2 is YSYEKL. The CDR3 contains 14 residues. V lost 1 base to trimming and J lost 4 bases, with 10 bases between them. CDR3 sequence (DNA): TGCGCCAGCAGCCAAGGGCACTCGGGAGAGACCCAGTACTTC. Its translation is CASSQGHSGETQYF.

The gene calls are TRBV5-6 and TRBJ2-1; 12 bases agree with TRBD2. The germline V gene has CDR1 SGHDT and CDR2 YYEEEE. The CDR3 extends over 16 amino acids. The ends lost 4 bases at V and 9 bases at J; junction bases unmatched: 11. This CDR3 reads CASSRILAGGPTEQFF. DNA of the CDR3: TGTGCCAGCAGCCGTATACTAGCGGGAGGCCCAACTGAGCAGTTCTTC. The full variable domain, in which reference TRBV5-6 and TRBJ2-1 provide the parts outside the CDR3, is DAGVTQSPTHLIKTRGQQVTLRCSPKSGHDTVSWYQQALGQGPQFIFQYYEEEERQRGNFPDRFSGHQFPNYSSELNVNALLLGDSALYLCASSRILAGGPTEQFFGPGTRLTVL.

V and J are TRBV12-3 or TRBV12-4 and TRBJ2-7; D gene ambiguous. CDR3 length: 13 amino acids. Trimming took 3 bases from V and 2 from J, leaving 8 bases between them. CDR3 residues: CASSFVSAYEQYF. Here the CDR3 DNA reads TGTGCCAGCAGTTTTGTATCGGCCTACGAGCAGTACTTC.

The chain recombines TRBV11-3 with TRBJ2-7, with TRBD2 as a possible D gene (8 bases). The germline V gene has CDR1 SGHNT and CDR2 YENEEA. The CDR3 loop spans 16 amino acids. The V gene lost 5 bases and the J gene lost 3 bases, with 20 bases spanning the gap. The CDR3, as DNA: TGTGCCAGCAGCCCGGGCGGTAGCGGGACAGTCTACGAGCAGTACTTC. Its translation: CASSPGGSGTVYEQYF.

V and J are TRBV28 and TRBJ1-4; D is unclear. Trimming left V 11 bases short and J 7 bases short, with 14 bases between. This CDR3 has 12 amino acids. Germline V gene data show CDR1 as MDHEN and CDR2 as SYDVKM. The CDR3 DNA reads as TGTGCCGCTGGGAGATCTGGTGAAAAACTGTTTTTT. Translating gives CAAGRSGEKLFF.

CDR3 coding DNA: TGTGCCAGCAGCTTAGTGGAGGTTAGGAGTCCTGAAGCTTTCTTT. Translated, it gives CASSLVEVRSPEAFF. J is TRBJ1-1 and V is TRBV7-8, with no clear D. Germline CDR1 and CDR2: SGHVS and FQNEAQ. V lost 1 base and J lost 6, with 15 bases in between. This CDR3 spans 15 amino acids.

The chain has TRBV18 and TRBJ1-2; 10 bases fit TRBD1. J gave up 3 bases and V 2 bases, and 6 bases lay outside the gene matches. Germline V CDR1 and CDR2: KGHSH, LQKENI. This CDR3 is built from 16 residues. CDR3 protein: CASSPGRDRGDYGYTF. CDR3 bases: TGTGCCAGCTCACCAGGGCGGGACAGGGGAGACTATGGCTACACCTTC.

The V gene is TRBV2, the J gene TRBJ1-6, with D possibly TRBD1 on 6 matching bases. CDR3 size: 14 residues. CDR1 is SNHLY and CDR2 is FYNNEI in the germline V gene. V was trimmed by 6 bases and J by 6 bases, leaving 12 bases between them. CDR3 residues: CASRRDIGNSPLHF. CDR3 DNA sequence: TGTGCCAGCAGGAGGGACATTGGTAATTCACCCCTCCACTTT.

The rearrangement links TRBV9 to TRBJ1-6; TRBD1 matches 11 bases. The CDR3 consists of 15 residues. V lost 0 bases and J lost 13; bases outside the gene matches: 6. The germline V gene has CDR1 SGDLS and CDR2 YYNGEE. The CDR3 DNA sequence: TGTGCCAGCAGCGTAGAAGGACAGGGGGCCTTGCCCCTCCACTTT. Amino acid sequence: CASSVEGQGALPLHF.

The chain couples TRBV7-2 to TRBJ1-5; 10 bases fit TRBD1. V lost 1 base to trimming and J lost 9 bases; unmatched junction nucleotides: 0. The CDR3 has 13 amino acids. Per the germline V gene, CDR1 is SGHTA and CDR2 is FQGNSA. CDR3 sequence (DNA): TGTGCCAGCAGCTTAGGGACAGGGGGGCCCCAGCATTTT. Protein product: CASSLGTGGPQHF.

The chain joins TRBV5-6 to TRBJ1-5; no definite D call. Trimming took 3 bases from V and 0 from J, leaving 16 bases between them. CDR3 length: 17 residues. Germline values: CDR1 SGHDT, CDR2 YYEEEE. The CDR3 here is CASSSEGRFHSNQPQHF. The CDR3 nucleotides read TGTGCCAGCAGCTCGGAGGGTCGGTTCCATAGCAATCAGCCCCAGCATTTT.

J is TRBJ2-5 and V is TRBV3-1 (or the pseudogene TRBV3-2), with D perhaps TRBD2 (6 bases). V was pared by 1 base and J by 4 bases, with 10 bases between. The CDR3 spans 14 residues. From germline, CDR1 is LGHDT and CDR2 YNNKEL (reference sequence). CDR3 loop: CASSQAGARETQYF. In nucleotides, the CDR3 is TGTGCCAGCAGCCAAGCGGGAGCTCGAGAGACCCAGTACTTC.

This clone was counted a single time. The genes are TRBV5-1 and TRBJ2-1; D possibly corresponds to TRBD2 (6 bases). Germline loops: CDR1 SGHRS, CDR2 YFSETQ. The CDR3 sequence is 15 residues long. V was pared by 1 base and J by 2 bases, with 10 bases between. CDR3 protein: CASSLRGETYNEQFF. CDR3 coding DNA: TGCGCCAGCAGCTTGCGCGGGGAGACCTACAATGAGCAGTTCTTC.

The V and J genes are TRBV5-1 and TRBJ1-1; tentative D call: TRBD1 (5 bases). The CDR3 is made up of 15 amino acids. With 3 bases removed from V and 1 base from J, the gap between germline ends came to 13 bases. Germline-derived CDR1 and CDR2 are SGHRS and YFSETQ. CDR3 nucleotides: TGCGCCAGCAGCTCCCTCGGGACTCGGAACACTGAAGCTTTCTTT. This gives the protein CASSSLGTRNTEAFF.

V usage is TRBV5-1 and J usage is TRBJ2-5, with 7 bases identical to TRBD1. CDR1 is SGHRS and CDR2 is YFSETQ in the germline V gene. The CDR3 runs to 13 residues. V shed 4 bases, J shed 4 bases, and the junction held 4 bases outside the gene matches. The CDR3 DNA reads TGCGCCAGCAGCCAGACAGGGTCAGAGACCCAGTACTTC. It codes for CASSQTGSETQYF.

CDR3 sequence reads: CAWSPTTKIEKLFF. In DNA, the CDR3 is TGTGCCTGGAGTCCGACAACGAAGATTGAAAAACTGTTTTTT. The genes are TRBV30 and TRBJ1-4, with D unclear. Looked up from germline, CDR1 is GTSNPN and CDR2 is SVGIG (reference sequence). The CDR3 sequence is 14 residues long. Deletions cut 2 bases from V and 7 bases from J, with 14 bases between.

In this sample, this clone turned up many times. This chain links TRBV5-1 with TRBJ1-1, with a weak D call TRBD1 (5 bases). CDR1 is SGHRS, CDR2 YFSETQ, per germline. V dropped 4 bases and J dropped 2 bases, with 12 bases sitting between them. This CDR3 comprises 14 residues. CDR3 nucleotides: TGCGCCAGCAGCGGGGAAGGGGCTAACACTGAAGCTTTCTTT. The encoded protein is CASSGEGANTEAFF.

The V and J genes are TRBV3-1 (or the pseudogene TRBV3-2) and TRBJ2-3, with TRBD2 matching over 10 bases. Germline-derived CDR1 and CDR2 are LGHDT and YNNKEL (reference sequence). After removal of 0 bases from V and 7 bases from J, the junction contained 10 bases not matched to a gene. The CDR3 extends over 17 amino acids. The CDR3 sequence: CASSQDGSSGGGYTQYF. The CDR3 DNA reads as TGTGCCAGCAGCCAAGATGGTTCTAGCGGGGGTGGATATACGCAGTATTTT.

The chain is built from TRBV7-9 and TRBJ2-3, with 7 bases aligning to TRBD2. This CDR3 comprises 16 residues. CDR1 is SEHNR, CDR2 FQNEAQ, per germline (reference sequence). With V trimmed by 5 bases and J by 4 bases, 12 bases remained unmatched. CDR3 nucleotides: TGTGCCAGCAGCCCCTCCTTCGCGGGAGTCCCAGATACGCAGTATTTT. Its protein is CASSPSFAGVPDTQYF. Complete variable domain (other parts from reference TRBV7-9 and TRBJ2-3): DTGVSQNPRHKITKRGQNVTFRCDPISEHNRLYWYRQTLGQGPEFLTYFQNEAQLEKSRLLSDRFSAERPKGSFSTLEIQRTEQGDSAMYLCASSPSFAGVPDTQYFGPGTRLTVL.

CDR3 residues: CASSLVPLFNNEQFF. Here the CDR3 DNA reads TGTGCCAGCAGTTTAGTCCCGTTATTTAACAATGAGCAGTTCTTC. The V gene is TRBV28, the J gene TRBJ2-1; the D is unclear. Germline-derived CDR1 and CDR2 are MDHEN and SYDVKM. The CDR3 extends over 15 amino acids. Trimming stripped 2 bases from V and 5 bases from J, with 13 bases between. Supplemented by reference TRBV28 and TRBJ2-1, the full variable domain reads DVKVTQSSRYLVKRTGEKVFLECVQDMDHENMFWYRQDPGLGLRLIYFSYDVKMKEKGDIPEGYSVSREKKERFSLILESASTNQTSMYLCASSLVPLFNNEQFFGPGTRLTVL.